These 31 T cell receptor beta chains came from one sample sequenced in a study of T cell responses to AZD1222 COVID-19 vaccine. Using immunoSEQ multiplex PCR, the repertoire was profiled, and TCRdb retains in-frame clones only, with some absent. The top ten clones hold approximately 1.5% of a sample with more than 150,000 clones, about nine tenths of them seen once. The material was peripheral blood, obtained on day 0 of AZD1222 vaccination. The receptors originated from an adult in good health.

Only a few counts were recorded for this clone. J is TRBJ2-7 and V is TRBV19, with D maybe TRBD2 (5 bases). Trimming removed 2 bases at V and 9 bases at J, with 14 bases between. The V gene's germline CDR1 is LNHDA and CDR2 SQIVND (reference sequence). The CDR3 loop spans 13 amino acids. The CDR3 region has the DNA TGTGCCAGTAGTATATCGGGAAACCGGTGGCAGTACTTC. It is translated as CASSISGNRWQYF.

With regard to this clone: The germline gene is not matched at one end of the junction; a read error may be the cause. The chain is built from TRBV10-3 and TRBJ1-4; 8 positions agree with TRBD1. Germline assignment: CDR1 ENHRY and CDR2 SYGVKD. The CDR3 spans 15 residues. CDR3 in DNA: TGTGCCATCAGGAGGGGACAGGCAACAAATGAAAAACTGTTTTTT. Translating it yields CAIRRGQATNEKLFF.

A word on this clone: The junction and the germline gene differ at one end; a read error may be behind it. The rearrangement joins TRBV7-7 to TRBJ2-7; D gene ambiguous. The CDR3 consists of 13 residues. Germline V gene sequence: CDR1 SSHAT, CDR2 FNYEAQ (reference sequence). CDR3 nucleotides: TGTGCTAGCAGCTTGACAAAGGACTACGAGCAGTACTTC. It is translated as CASSLTKDYEQYF.

The chain recombines TRBV6-6 with TRBJ1-3; possible D gene TRBD1, 5 bases. Trimming removed 6 bases at V and 1 base at J, with 13 bases between. The CDR3 runs 15 residues. The germline V gene has CDR1 MNHNY and CDR2 SVGAGI (reference sequence). CDR3 coding DNA: TGTGCCAGCAGACCCTTAGGGGTTTCTGGAAACACCATATATTTT. This gives the protein CASRPLGVSGNTIYF.

The CDR3 DNA sequence: TGTGCCAGCAGTTCGGGCCTCACTGAAGCTTTCTTT. Protein product: CASSSGLTEAFF. The gene calls are TRBV2 and TRBJ1-1, with D hard to call. The germline gives CDR1 SNHLY, CDR2 FYNNEI. V lost 5 bases to trimming and J lost 4 bases, with 8 bases between them. The CDR3 length is 12 residues. Full variable domain (missing parts from reference TRBV2 and TRBJ1-1): EPEVTQTPSHQVTQMGQEVILRCVPISNHLYFYWYRQILGQKVEFLVSFYNNEISEKSEIFDDQFSVERPDGSNFTLKIRSTKLEDSAMYFCASSSGLTEAFFGQGTRLTVV.

This chain links TRBV5-1 with TRBJ2-5; D possibly corresponds to TRBD1 (8 bases). V lost 4 bases, J lost 5 bases, and 18 bases lay in between. Germline CDR1 reads SGHRS; CDR2 reads YFSETQ. This CDR3 region has 15 residues. DNA of the CDR3: TGCGCCAGCAGCCTGGATGGACAGGGAGGGGAGACCCAGTACTTC. The encoded protein is CASSLDGQGGETQYF. Based on the CDR3 plus reference TRBV5-1 and TRBJ2-5, the full variable domain is KAGVTQTPRYLIKTRGQQVTLSCSPISGHRSVSWYQQTPGQGLQFLFEYFSETQRNKGNFPGRFSGRQFSNSRSEMNVSTLELGDSALYLCASSLDGQGGETQYFGPGTRLLVL.

The rearrangement uses TRBV7-3 and TRBJ1-6; 9 bases match TRBD1. This CDR3 is 15 amino acids long. With V trimmed by 5 bases and J by 10 bases, 9 bases remained unmatched. CDR1 is SGHTA and CDR2 is FQGTGA in the germline V gene. CDR3 sequence (DNA): TGTGCCAGCAGCCCTCGACAGGGGGACGGGTCACCCCTCCACTTT. Translated, it gives CASSPRQGDGSPLHF.

This sequence joins TRBV7-9 and TRBJ1-5; D remains unclear. This CDR3 spans 15 amino acids. Germline assignment: CDR1 SEHNR and CDR2 FQNEAQ (reference sequence). The germline V and J ends were trimmed by 2 bases and 1 base, with 9 bases remaining between them. CDR3 region: CASSLTSGSNQPQHF. The DNA of the CDR3 is TGTGCCAGCAGCTTAACTTCTGGGAGCAATCAGCCCCAGCATTTT. Drawing the rest from reference TRBV7-9 and TRBJ1-5, the complete variable domain is DTGVSQNPRHKITKRGQNVTFRCDPISEHNRLYWYRQTLGQGPEFLTYFQNEAQLEKSRLLSDRFSAERPKGSFSTLEIQRTEQGDSAMYLCASSLTSGSNQPQHFGDGTRLSIL.

The CDR3 sequence is CASSQPSLGLTEAFF. In DNA, the CDR3 is TGCGCCAGCAGCCAGCCCAGTCTGGGTCTCACTGAAGCTTTCTTT. V usage is TRBV5-1 and J usage is TRBJ1-1; D is ambiguous. The CDR3 spans 15 residues. The V gene's germline CDR1 is SGHRS and CDR2 YFSETQ. V lost 4 bases, J lost 4 bases, and 17 bases lay in between.

The chain employs TRBV5-1 and TRBJ2-1; D is unclear. Germline-derived CDR1 and CDR2 are SGHRS and YFSETQ. The CDR3 extends over 14 amino acids. V was cut by 1 base and J by 1 base, with 6 bases left in between. This chain's CDR3 is CASSLSSSYNEQFF. CDR3 nucleotide sequence: TGCGCCAGCAGCTTGAGTAGTTCCTACAATGAGCAGTTCTTC.

The J gene is TRBJ1-6, the V gene TRBV5-1; D call uncertain. The CDR3 is 16 residues long. The germline CDR1 and CDR2 sequences are SGHRS and YFSETQ. Trimming took off 1 base at V and 1 base at J, with 9 bases between the two ends. The CDR3 here is CASSLSGISYNSPLHF. CDR3 nucleotide sequence: TGCGCCAGCAGCTTGTCCGGGATATCCTATAATTCACCCCTCCACTTT. Using reference TRBV5-1 and TRBJ1-6 for the parts outside the CDR3, the full variable domain is KAGVTQTPRYLIKTRGQQVTLSCSPISGHRSVSWYQQTPGQGLQFLFEYFSETQRNKGNFPGRFSGRQFSNSRSEMNVSTLELGDSALYLCASSLSGISYNSPLHFGNGTRLTVT.

The V call is TRBV28, the J call TRBJ2-5, with D tentatively TRBD1 or TRBD2 (5 bases each). The CDR3 contains 17 residues. Germline loops: CDR1 MDHEN, CDR2 SYDVKM. The ends were cut back, 5 bases at V and 5 bases at J, with 24 bases in the middle. The DNA of the CDR3 is TGTGCCAGCAGTCTCGATGGGGGAGCCCCCCGGCGGGAGACCCAGTACTTC. This codes for CASSLDGGAPRRETQYF.

The sample holds one count of this clone. The chain links TRBV28 to TRBJ2-4; 10 bases line up with TRBD1. The V gene's germline CDR1 is MDHEN and CDR2 SYDVKM. After removal of 2 bases from V and 0 bases from J, the junction contained 1 base not matched to a gene. The CDR3 is made up of 16 amino acids. The CDR3 sequence is CASSLRTGGAKNIQYF. The CDR3 coding sequence is TGTGCCAGCAGTTTACGGACAGGGGGAGCCAAAAACATTCAGTACTTC. Drawing the rest from reference TRBV28 and TRBJ2-4, the complete variable domain is DVKVTQSSRYLVKRTGEKVFLECVQDMDHENMFWYRQDPGLGLRLIYFSYDVKMKEKGDIPEGYSVSREKKERFSLILESASTNQTSMYLCASSLRTGGAKNIQYFGAGTRLSVL.

The V call is TRBV28, the J call TRBJ1-1, with D unclear. V was clipped by 2 bases and J by 5 bases, with 3 bases between them. The CDR3 covers 11 residues. Looked up from germline, CDR1 is MDHEN and CDR2 is SYDVKM. The CDR3 here is CASSLGTEAFF. For the CDR3, the DNA is TGTGCCAGCAGTTTAGGAACTGAAGCTTTCTTT.

The chain couples TRBV4-3 to TRBJ2-7; D perhaps matches TRBD1 (5 bases). Per germline, CDR1 LGHNA and CDR2 YSLEER. V was clipped by 0 bases and J by 0 bases, with 9 bases between them. The CDR3 runs to 15 residues. CDR3 nucleotide sequence: TGCGCCAGCAGCCAAGATAATGACAGCTCCTACGAGCAGTACTTC. Translated: CASSQDNDSSYEQYF.

The J gene is TRBJ1-2, the V gene TRBV19; 9 bases match TRBD1. The CDR3 is 17 amino acids. Germline V lookup: CDR1 LNHDA, CDR2 SQIVND (reference sequence). V shed 5 bases and J 2 bases; nucleotides not matched to a gene: 12. The CDR3 spells CASSGTGTGRRNYGYTF. The CDR3 nucleotides read TGTGCCAGTAGTGGTACCGGGACAGGGAGGAGGAACTATGGCTACACCTTC.

The rearrangement joins TRBV28 to TRBJ2-2, with a possible D match to TRBD1 (8 bases). The V end was cut by 6 bases, the J end by 5 bases, with 16 bases between. Germline V gene data show CDR1 as MDHEN and CDR2 as SYDVKM. The CDR3 totals 15 residues. For the CDR3, the DNA is TGTGCCAGCAGGGAAAACAGGGGGGGGACCGGGGAGCTGTTTTTT. It encodes CASRENRGGTGELFF.

In this sample, this clone turned up once. The sample contains more than one DNA sequence encoding this CDR3. The chain links TRBV18 to TRBJ2-2; 8 bases line up with TRBD2. Germline lookup yields CDR1 KGHSH and CDR2 LQKENI. V was clipped by 3 bases and J by 0 bases; unmatched bases: 3. This CDR3 comprises 16 residues. CDR3 bases: TGTGCCAGCTCACCCTCCGGGGGGGCGAACACCGGGGAGCTGTTTTTT. It specifies CASSPSGGANTGELFF.

In this sample, this clone turned up once. This chain links TRBV19 with TRBJ1-5; perhaps TRBD1 as D (5 bases). Germline assignment: CDR1 LNHDA and CDR2 SQIVND (reference sequence). V lost 3 bases and J lost 6, with 12 bases in between. The CDR3 covers 14 residues. Here the CDR3 DNA reads TGTGCCAGTAGTATCCTAGGGGAGCGTCAGCCCCAGCATTTT. Its translation is CASSILGERQPQHF. Complete variable domain (other parts from reference TRBV19 and TRBJ1-5): DGGITQSPKYLFRKEGQNVTLSCEQNLNHDAMYWYRQDPGQGLRLIYYSQIVNDFQKGDIAEGYSVSREKKESFPLTVTSAQKNPTAFYLCASSILGERQPQHFGDGTRLSIL.

This chain connects TRBV7-2 to TRBJ1-6; 12 nucleotides agree with TRBD1. From germline, CDR1 is SGHTA and CDR2 FQGNSA. This CDR3 comprises 16 residues. The V gene end was trimmed by 3 bases and the J gene end by 8 bases; junction bases not matched to a gene: 5. The CDR3 sequence: CASSLGTGGSYSPLHF. CDR3 DNA sequence: TGTGCCAGCAGCTTGGGGACAGGGGGCAGTTATTCACCCCTCCACTTT.

The chain links TRBV2 to TRBJ1-2, with a weak D call TRBD1 (6 bases). The CDR3 is 15 residues long. V was cut by 5 bases and J by 4 bases, with 17 bases left in between. Germline loops: CDR1 SNHLY, CDR2 FYNNEI. The CDR3 sequence is CASSLTGSGSYGYTF. DNA for the CDR3: TGTGCCAGCAGTCTAACAGGGTCAGGGAGCTATGGCTACACCTTC.

The CDR3 spells CASSLEGTPQHF. The CDR3 DNA sequence: TGTGCCAGCAGCTTAGAGGGGACGCCCCAGCATTTT. The chain has TRBV11-3 and TRBJ1-5, with D possibly TRBD1 on 5 matching bases. Germline V gene lookup returns CDR1 SGHNT and CDR2 YENEEA. Trimming stripped 0 bases from V and 9 bases from J, with 6 bases between. The length of the CDR3 is 12 residues.

V gene TRBV27 combines with J gene TRBJ1-2; 11 bases align to TRBD1. V trimming: 2 bases; J trimming: 8 bases; junction bases outside the gene matches: 4. This CDR3 is built from 14 residues. Germline V CDR1 and CDR2: MNHEY, SMNVEV (reference sequence). CDR3 nucleotide sequence: TGTGCCAGCAGTTTAGAGGGGACAGGGGGAGGCTACACCTTC. Translating gives CASSLEGTGGGYTF.

The V call is TRBV7-2, the J call TRBJ2-2; D is undetermined. Trimming took off 2 bases at V and 5 bases at J, with 6 bases between the two ends. Looked up from germline, CDR1 is SGHTA and CDR2 is FQGNSA. The CDR3 runs 13 residues. This chain's CDR3 is CASSLFRTGELFF. The CDR3 DNA is TGTGCCAGCAGCTTATTTAGGACCGGGGAGCTGTTTTTT. Filled out from reference TRBV7-2 and TRBJ2-2, the complete variable domain reads GAGVSQSPSNKVTEKGKDVELRCDPISGHTALYWYRQSLGQGLEFLIYFQGNSAPDKSGLPSDRFSAERTGGSVSTLTIQRTQQEDSAVYLCASSLFRTGELFFGEGSRLTVL.

The chain couples TRBV5-1 to TRBJ2-7; unclear D gene. This CDR3 comprises 13 residues. Germline values: CDR1 SGHRS, CDR2 YFSETQ. Trimming removed 5 bases at V and 2 bases at J, with 11 bases between. The CDR3 reads CASRQGSTYEQYF. DNA of the CDR3: TGCGCCAGCAGACAAGGCTCCACCTACGAGCAGTACTTC.

This chain links TRBV11-2 with TRBJ2-7; D gene unclear. Trimming stripped 5 bases from V and 0 bases from J, with 5 bases between. Germline lookup yields CDR1 SGHAT and CDR2 FQNNGV. This CDR3 has 12 amino acids. This CDR3 reads CASSVSSYEQYF. CDR3 nucleotide sequence: TGTGCCAGCAGCGTCAGCTCCTACGAGCAGTACTTC.

This chain connects TRBV6-5 to TRBJ2-1, with D perhaps matching TRBD1 or TRBD2 (7 bases each). V lost 7 bases, J lost 12 bases, and 22 bases lay in between. The CDR3 spans 14 residues. Per the germline V gene, CDR1 is MNHEY and CDR2 is SVGAGI. The CDR3 loop reads CASTGTVYGGGQFF. The CDR3 DNA is TGTGCCAGCACCGGGACAGTTTACGGCGGGGGGCAGTTCTTC.

The genes are TRBV3-1 (or the pseudogene TRBV3-2) and TRBJ1-3; no reliable D call. V gave up 0 bases and J gave up 2 bases, with 8 bases separating them. CDR1 and CDR2 (germline): LGHDT, YNNKEL (reference sequence). This CDR3 is built from 15 residues. CDR3 protein: CASSQDGATGNTIYF. CDR3 nucleotide sequence: TGTGCCAGCAGCCAAGATGGTGCAACTGGAAACACCATATATTTT.

This chain links TRBV18 with TRBJ2-7; D unclear. The V end was cut by 4 bases, the J end by 3 bases, with 10 bases between. The CDR3 totals 13 residues. Per germline, CDR1 KGHSH and CDR2 LQKENI. The CDR3 is CASSLTQNYEQYF. The CDR3 coding sequence is TGTGCCAGCTCACTTACTCAAAACTACGAGCAGTACTTC.

The chain has TRBV6-1 and TRBJ1-5; D gene ambiguous. The length of the CDR3 is 14 residues. The germline gives CDR1 MNHNS, CDR2 SASEGT. V lost 1 base and J lost 1, with 5 bases in between. The CDR3 DNA reads as TGTGCCAGCAGTGAAGACAGAAGCAATCAGCCCCAGCATTTT. Its translation: CASSEDRSNQPQHF.

V usage is TRBV30 and J usage is TRBJ2-2, with D perhaps TRBD1 (5 bases). Trimming took off 4 bases at V and 7 bases at J, with 13 bases between the two ends. Germline V lookup: CDR1 GTSNPN, CDR2 SVGIG (reference sequence). The CDR3 has 13 residues. The CDR3 nucleotides are TGTGCCTGGAACGTCCAAGGGGTCGGGGAGCTGTTTTTT. This sequence encodes CAWNVQGVGELFF. The variable domain in full, with the rest retrieved from reference TRBV30 and TRBJ2-2, is SQTIHQWPATLVQPVGSPLSLECTVEGTSNPNLYWYRQAAGRGLQLLFYSVGIGQISSEVPQNLSASRPQDRQFILSSKKLLLSDSGFYLCAWNVQGVGELFFGEGSRLTVL.